Listed below are T cell receptor beta chains from one sample, sequenced in a study of blood T cells in healthy people across ages. In TCRdb, the 5' RACE reads were re-called with MiXCR into one record per CDR3 protein. The data show about 680,000 distinct CDR3 sequences, with about half seen just once and roughly 31% held by the top ten. The specimen sequenced was blood. Every receptor here comes from an older woman in good health. Both conserved end residues are part of each CDR3. D genes are given only for firm matches. Clone size is stated in some rows and not others, as once, few, many or a class when expanded.

clone_size j_call d_call v_call cdr3_nt cdr3_aa
. TRBJ2-1 TRBD2 TRBV5-1 TGCGCCAGCAGCTTACCGGGACTACTTTACAATGAGCAGTTCTTC CASSLPGLLYNEQFF
. TRBJ2-1 . TRBV7-2 TGTGCCAGCAGCTTACGAGGGGAAATTTACAATGAGCAGTTCTTC CASSLRGEIYNEQFF
few TRBJ2-6 . TRBV29-1 TGCAGCGTTGAGGAGACCACAGGCAGCTCTGGGGCCAACGTCCTGACTTTC CSVEETTGSSGANVLTF
. TRBJ1-2 . TRBV12-3/TRBV12-4 TGTGCCAGCAGTTTGGTAGGGACGGGCTACACCTTC CASSLVGTGYTF
. TRBJ2-3 . TRBV11-1 TGTGCCAGCAGCTCAACGTCGGATACGCAGTATTTT CASSSTSDTQYF
. TRBJ2-3 . TRBV28 TGTGCCACCTATGCAGGGGGGGGCACCACAGATACGCAGTATTTT CATYAGGGTTDTQYF
few TRBJ2-1 TRBD2 TRBV9 TGTGCCAGCAGCGCGCTAGCGGGAGGTGCCAATGAGCAGTTCTTC CASSALAGGANEQFF
. TRBJ1-6 . TRBV27 TGTGCCAGCAGTCCGCGGGACACGGGGTATAATTCACCCCTCCACTTT CASSPRDTGYNSPLHF
once TRBJ1-2 . TRBV29-1 TGCAGCATTGGCCAGGACCACCTTCACACCTTC CSIGQDHLHTF
. TRBJ1-4 TRBD1 TRBV4-3 TGCGCCAGCAGCCAATGGACAGGGGGTTACGAGGATGAAAAACTGTTTTTT CASSQWTGGYEDEKLFF
. TRBJ1-5 . TRBV10-3 TGTGCCAGCGCCGCAGGGACCCCGCAGCCCCAGCATTTT CASAAGTPQPQHF
many TRBJ2-1 . TRBV20-1 TGCAGTGCTCCTGCGGGGCGGAACTACAATGAGCAGTTCTTC CSAPAGRNYNEQFF
. TRBJ2-7 TRBD1 TRBV12-3/TRBV12-4 TGTGCCAGCAGAGACAGGGGCGGGTACGAGCAGTACTTC CASRDRGGYEQYF
. TRBJ2-5 . TRBV18 TGTGCCAGCTTCCTCGGAATCCAAGAGACCCAGTACTTC CASFLGIQETQYF